A single sample is the source of the 27 T cell receptor beta chains below, sequenced in a study of blood T cells in healthy people across ages. A second PCR, run for 7 to 11 cycles, used a sample-barcoded 5' primer plus a J-beta primer mix. TCRdb reprocessed the 5' RACE reads via MiXCR and lists one record per CDR3 protein. This sample has over a million distinct CDR3 sequences, with over 35% found just once. What was sequenced was blood. These receptors all come from a woman in her fifties or sixties in good health.

This clonotype was seen a few times. The chain employs TRBV5-5 and TRBJ2-7; TRBD1 matches 11 bases. The J segment lost 1 base and the V segment lost 2 bases, leaving 11 bases of the junction unmatched. The CDR3 runs to 18 residues. Germline-derived CDR1 and CDR2 are SGHKS and YYEKEE (reference sequence). The chain's CDR3 is CASSFYVGQGEHSYEQYF. For the CDR3, the DNA is TGTGCCAGCAGCTTTTACGTGGGACAGGGGGAACATTCCTACGAGCAGTACTTC.

This clonotype has only a few counts. This chain uses TRBV10-3 with TRBJ2-4; 7 positions match TRBD1. The J call is uncertain, as TRBJ2-7 better fits the DNA end. The germline gives CDR1 ENHRY, CDR2 SYGVKD. CDR3 length: 15 amino acids. CDR3 sequence: CAISESELQGFEQYF. For the CDR3, the DNA is TGTGCCATCAGTGAGTCAGAATTACAGGGGTTCGAGCAGTACTTC.

This clonotype occurred a few times. V and J are TRBV27 and TRBJ2-7, with 12 bases identical to TRBD2. Trimming at V came to 5 bases and at J to 0 bases, leaving 5 bases not matched to a gene. Germline V CDR1 and CDR2: MNHEY, SMNVEV (reference sequence). The CDR3 covers 16 residues. CDR3 loop: CASSPRTSGVSYEQYF. The CDR3 region has the DNA TGTGCCAGCAGTCCCAGGACTAGCGGGGTCTCCTACGAGCAGTACTTC.

This sequence joins TRBV7-9 and TRBJ2-3; possible D gene TRBD2, 6 bases. The V gene lost 3 bases and the J gene lost 4 bases, with 17 bases spanning the gap. Germline lookup yields CDR1 SEHNR and CDR2 FQNEAQ (reference sequence). The CDR3 totals 16 residues. The CDR3 bases are TGTGCCAGCAGCTTCTCCCAGGGAGGCCGGGCAGATACGCAGTATTTT. Residues: CASSFSQGGRADTQYF.

A few counts support this clonotype. The J gene is TRBJ2-2, the V gene TRBV7-9; D not certain. The V gene's germline CDR1 is SEHNR and CDR2 FQNEAQ (reference sequence). There are 14 residues in the CDR3. Between the trimmed V and J ends, which lost 4 bases and 3 bases, there was a span of 9 bases. The CDR3 here is CASSYLVDTGELFF. The CDR3 DNA is TGTGCCAGCAGCTATCTAGTGGACACCGGGGAGCTGTTTTTT.

The chain has TRBV2 and TRBJ2-5, with D perhaps TRBD1 (6 bases). Judging by the DNA end, TRBJ2-7 fits better; the J call may be wrong. CDR3 length equals 16 residues. Germline loops: CDR1 SNHLY, CDR2 FYNNEI. DNA of the CDR3: TGTGCCAGCAGTGGAGTTGGGGGCCCCCTCCTCGACGAGCAGTACTTC. This codes for CASSGVGGPLLDEQYF.

DNA of the CDR3: TGTGCCAGCAGTGATACTAGACTAGCGGGAGACTCCTACGAGCAGTACTTC. It encodes CASSDTRLAGDSYEQYF. The chain recombines TRBV2 with TRBJ2-7, with TRBD2 matching 12 bases. The J segment lost 0 bases and the V segment lost 3 bases, leaving 6 bases of the junction unmatched. This CDR3 is 17 amino acids long. Germline CDR1 is SNHLY and CDR2 is FYNNEI.

The J gene is TRBJ2-1, the V gene TRBV7-9, with 7 nucleotides matching TRBD2. The germline V gene encodes CDR1 SEHNR and CDR2 FQNEAQ (reference sequence). The CDR3 length is 18 residues. J was trimmed by 1 base and V by 5 bases; bases with no gene match: 14. The CDR3 region is CASSHPFVVGRSYNEQFF. DNA for the CDR3: TGTGCCAGCAGCCACCCCTTTGTTGTCGGGAGGTCCTACAATGAGCAGTTCTTC.

This clonotype has a handful of counts. The chain recombines TRBV9 with TRBJ2-1; TRBD2 aligns across 9 bases. The CDR3 loop spans 15 amino acids. Germline loops: CDR1 SGDLS, CDR2 YYNGEE. J was trimmed by 4 bases and V by 3 bases; bases with no gene match: 5. The CDR3 bases are TGTGCCAGCAGCGATAGCGGGAGTTGGTACAATGAGCAGTTCTTC. Its translation is CASSDSGSWYNEQFF.

DNA of the CDR3: TGTGCCAGCAGCTACGGACAGGAGGTCTATGGCTACACCTTC. This encodes CASSYGQEVYGYTF. The rearrangement uses TRBV5-5 and TRBJ1-2, with TRBD1 identical over 7 bases. The J segment lost 4 bases and the V segment lost 3 bases, leaving 6 bases of the junction unmatched. The germline V gene has CDR1 SGHKS and CDR2 YYEKEE (reference sequence). There are 14 residues in the CDR3.

The chain couples TRBV4-2 to TRBJ2-1, with TRBD2 identical over 10 bases. J was trimmed by 4 bases and V by 1 base; bases with no gene match: 10. The CDR3 is 18 residues long. Per the germline V gene, CDR1 is LGHNA and CDR2 is YNFKEQ. The DNA for the CDR3 is TGTGCCAGCAGCCAAGCCCTGACTAGCGGGTCAAGATACAATGAGCAGTTCTTC. Amino acids: CASSQALTSGSRYNEQFF.

This clonotype appeared once. The chain employs TRBV6-1 and TRBJ2-6, with TRBD2 as a possible D gene (5 bases). Germline values: CDR1 MNHNS, CDR2 SASEGT. V shed 8 bases and J shed 8 bases, with 7 bases lying between them. The CDR3 length is 11 residues. The CDR3 here is CASEGTNVLTF. CDR3 bases: TGTGCCAGCGAGGGTACCAACGTCCTGACTTTC.

With regard to this clonotype: A read error is possible here, since a much larger clone lies one base away. The chain combines TRBV12-3 or TRBV12-4 with TRBJ2-6, with a weak D call TRBD2 (5 bases). The CDR3 covers 16 residues. The V and J ends lost 5 bases and 0 bases respectively, with 11 bases between them. For the CDR3, the DNA is TGTGCCAGCAGTGAAGGACTGAGCTCTGGGGCCAACGTCCTGACTTTC. Translated: CASSEGLSSGANVLTF.

The chain recombines TRBV7-2 with TRBJ2-5; D unresolved. The germline V gene has CDR1 SGHTA and CDR2 FQGNSA. Trimming cost V 5 bases and J 5 bases, with 24 bases left between them. CDR3 length: 17 residues. CDR3 amino acids: CASSATPGPLAGETQYF. The CDR3 DNA sequence: TGTGCCAGCAGCGCTACTCCCGGGCCACTGGCTGGGGAGACCCAGTACTTC.

This clonotype was seen just once. The chain employs TRBV2 and TRBJ2-1; possible D gene TRBD1, 5 bases. CDR3 length: 13 residues. Germline CDR1 and CDR2: SNHLY and FYNNEI. V was pared by 8 bases and J by 8 bases, with 16 bases between. CDR3 residues: CASWGSPRYEQFF. For the CDR3, the DNA is TGTGCCAGCTGGGGCAGTCCTAGGTATGAGCAGTTCTTC.

As for this clonotype: The junction differs from germline at one of its ends, possibly a read error. The V call is TRBV7-9, the J call TRBJ2-3, with 10 bases matching TRBD2. The length of the CDR3 is 16 residues. Germline V CDR1 and CDR2: SEHNR, FQNEAQ (reference sequence). CDR3 sequence: CASSLAPSGSTDTHYF. In DNA, the CDR3 is TGTGCCAGCAGCTTAGCCCCTAGCGGGAGCACAGATACGCATTATTTT.

The chain recombines TRBV5-1 with TRBJ2-1; TRBD2 aligns across 9 bases. With the DNA end fitting TRBJ2-7 better, the J assignment may be wrong. Germline V CDR1 and CDR2: SGHRS, YFSETQ. This CDR3 is built from 16 residues. CDR3 DNA sequence: TGCGCCAGCAGCTTGGCAATAGCGGGAGTCTACAATGAGCAGTACTTC. Translating gives CASSLAIAGVYNEQYF.

The DNA for the CDR3 is TGTGCCAGCAGTGAAGCGGAAGGAGATTTCTCCTACGAGCAGTACTTC. Its protein is CASSEAEGDFSYEQYF. The rearrangement joins TRBV6-1 to TRBJ2-7; D is unclear. This CDR3 is 16 amino acids long. The germline V and J ends were trimmed by 0 bases and 0 bases, with 12 bases remaining between them. Per germline, CDR1 MNHNS and CDR2 SASEGT.

This clonotype was observed a few times. The chain joins TRBV7-2 to TRBJ2-1; TRBD1 aligns across 7 bases. J gave up 5 bases and V 4 bases, and 8 bases lay outside the gene matches. The CDR3 sequence is 15 residues long. Germline V gene sequence: CDR1 SGHTA, CDR2 FQGNSA. In DNA, the CDR3 is TGTGCCAGCAGCTCAGGGGGATCCACCCACAATGAGCAGTTCTTC. Translation: CASSSGGSTHNEQFF.

This clonotype was found once. The genes are TRBV29-1 and TRBJ2-1; TRBD1 agrees at 10 bases. Germline V lookup: CDR1 SQVTM, CDR2 ANQGSEA. V lost 8 bases and J lost 2; bases outside the gene matches: 6. The CDR3 length is 14 residues. The CDR3 here is CSTGTGVPYNEQFF. CDR3 DNA: TGCAGCACCGGGACAGGGGTACCCTACAATGAGCAGTTCTTC.

This chain joins TRBV20-1 and TRBJ2-1; D is unresolved. The CDR3 consists of 13 residues. Trimming cost V 5 bases and J 0 bases, with 8 bases left between them. Looked up from germline, CDR1 is DFQATT and CDR2 is SNEGSKA (reference sequence). CDR3 coding DNA: TGCAGTGCTCTCCTTTCCTCCTACAATGAGCAGTTCTTC. It codes for CSALLSSYNEQFF.

The gene calls are TRBV11-2 and TRBJ2-7, with 9 bases matching TRBD2. CDR3 size: 18 residues. The germline gives CDR1 SGHAT, CDR2 FQNNGV. V gave up 0 bases and J gave up 3 bases; unmatched junction bases: 12. The CDR3 protein is CASSLEVAASGMGYEQYF. The CDR3 DNA reads as TGTGCCAGCAGCTTAGAGGTGGCGGCTAGCGGGATGGGCTACGAGCAGTACTTC.

This clonotype was seen just once. The chain employs TRBV15 and TRBJ2-7; a weak D match, TRBD2 (6 bases). The J call could be wrong; TRBJ2-5 is a better fit for the DNA end. The CDR3 is 15 residues long. Germline V CDR1 and CDR2: LNHNV, YYDKDF (reference sequence). CDR3 protein: CATSRDRGRGETQYF. The CDR3, as DNA: TGTGCCACCAGCAGAGATAGGGGCCGGGGGGAGACCCAGTACTTC.

This clonotype was picked up a small number of times. The chain joins TRBV28 to TRBJ1-5; no firm D call. V was cut by 3 bases and J by 6 bases, with 12 bases left in between. CDR3 length: 14 amino acids. Per germline, CDR1 MDHEN and CDR2 SYDVKM. CDR3 bases: TGTGCCAGCAGTTTGACGGGATTGCGTCAGCCCCAGCATTTT. Residues: CASSLTGLRQPQHF.

This clonotype was recorded a few times. V and J are TRBV20-1 and TRBJ2-3, with TRBD2 matching over 10 bases. The CDR3 length is 15 residues. V trimming: 3 bases; J trimming: 3 bases; junction bases outside the gene matches: 6. Germline V lookup: CDR1 DFQATT, CDR2 SNEGSKA (reference sequence). DNA for the CDR3: TGCAGTGCTAGTGCCAGCGGGAGGGAAACAGATACGCAGTATTTT. This gives the protein CSASASGRETDTQYF.

The table lists this clonotype with a few counts. CDR3 in DNA: TGCAGTGCTAGAGCCACAGGGGGCTTGGAGACCCAGTACTTC. Its protein is CSARATGGLETQYF. V is TRBV20-1 and J is TRBJ2-5; 9 bases map to TRBD1. The V gene's germline CDR1 is DFQATT and CDR2 SNEGSKA (reference sequence). This CDR3 is built from 14 residues. Trimming at V came to 1 base and at J to 5 bases, leaving 5 bases not matched to a gene.

The V call is TRBV5-6, the J call TRBJ2-7, with D tentatively TRBD1 (6 bases). CDR1 is SGHDT, CDR2 YYEEEE, per germline. This CDR3 is built from 14 residues. V was clipped by 5 bases and J by 3 bases, with 15 bases between them. The CDR3 sequence: CASRISPRGYEQYF. CDR3 nucleotides: TGTGCCAGCAGAATTTCACCCAGGGGCTACGAGCAGTACTTC.